This is a list of T cell receptor beta chains from one sample in a study of CD8 T cells in ankylosing spondylitis. Each CDR3 protein is one row after TCRdb ran MiXCR on the 5' RACE reads. The sample has roughly 700,000 distinct CDR3 sequences; around a fifth are singletons. The specimen was blood, either unsorted or a sorted T cell fraction (not recorded which). The source of these receptors is a male donor with ankylosing spondylitis. The CDR3 runs from the conserved cysteine through the conserved F or W. The order of the fields is V gene, CDR3 length, clone size, J gene, D gene, CDR3 protein, CDR3 DNA. A D gene is named only where the DNA matches it firmly. Part of the rows lack a size; the others show once, few, many or a class for expanded clones.

V: TRBV25-1
length: 14
size: many
J: TRBJ2-1
D: -
CDR3: CASTASAHYNEQFF
DNA: TGTGCCAGCACCGCTAGCGCCCACTACAATGAGCAGTTCTTC

V: TRBV27
length: 14
size: -
J: TRBJ2-3
D: TRBD2
CDR3: CASSIAGSADTQYF
DNA: TGTGCCAGCAGCATAGCGGGATCGGCAGATACGCAGTATTTT

V: TRBV12-3/TRBV12-4
length: 13
size: -
J: TRBJ2-7
D: -
CDR3: CASSFATRGPSSF
DNA: TGTGCCAGCAGTTTCGCCACCCGGGGACCATCTTCTTTC

V: TRBV4-2
length: 15
size: many
J: TRBJ2-7
D: -
CDR3: CASSQVLTEGHEQYF
DNA: TGTGCCAGCAGCCAAGTCCTAACAGAGGGACACGAGCAGTACTTC

V: TRBV12-3/TRBV12-4
length: 16
size: few
J: TRBJ2-1
D: TRBD2
CDR3: CASSLRGLAGVNEQFF
DNA: TGTGCCAGCAGTTTACGGGGACTAGCGGGAGTCAATGAGCAGTTCTTC

V: TRBV11-1
length: 18
size: -
J: TRBJ2-1
D: TRBD2
CDR3: CASSLTSGSPSSYNEQFF
DNA: TGTGCCAGCAGCTTAACTAGCGGGAGTCCGAGCTCCTACAATGAGCAGTTCTTC

V: TRBV5-4
length: 11
size: -
J: TRBJ1-2
D: -
CDR3: CASSSGFGYTF
DNA: TGTGCCAGCAGCTCGGGGTTCGGCTACACCTTC

V: TRBV2
length: 17
size: -
J: TRBJ1-1
D: TRBD1
CDR3: CASKSRTGGAGGTEAFF
DNA: TGTGCCAGCAAGAGCCGGACAGGGGGCGCGGGGGGCACTGAAGCTTTCTTT

V: TRBV20-1
length: 12
size: few
J: TRBJ2-7
D: TRBD1
CDR3: CSASRGRYEQYF
DNA: TGCAGTGCTAGCAGGGGGCGTTACGAGCAGTACTTC

V: TRBV3-1
length: 15
size: -
J: TRBJ2-3
D: -
CDR3: CASSQIRGAGDTQYF
DNA: TGTGCCAGCAGCCAAATTCGGGGGGCTGGGGATACGCAGTATTTT

V: TRBV20-1
length: 17
size: -
J: TRBJ2-7
D: TRBD2
CDR3: CSARVLAGGLSSYEQYF
DNA: TGCAGTGCTAGAGTCCTAGCGGGAGGGCTTAGCTCCTACGAGCAGTACTTC

V: TRBV10-1
length: 10
size: -
J: TRBJ1-4
D: -
CDR3: CATRTWKLFF
DNA: TGCGCCACCCGGACCTGGAAACTGTTTTTT

V: TRBV5-1
length: 13
size: -
J: TRBJ2-7
D: -
CDR3: CASRSGQFYEQHF
DNA: TGCGCCAGCAGATCCGGACAGTTCTACGAGCAGCACTTC

V: TRBV5-1
length: 14
size: few
J: TRBJ2-1
D: -
CDR3: CASSAGRPYNEQFF
DNA: TGCGCCAGCAGCGCGGGACGGCCCTACAATGAGCAGTTCTTC

V: TRBV10-3
length: 13
size: many
J: TRBJ1-1
D: -
CDR3: CAIRRSAGTEAFF
DNA: TGTGCCATCAGGAGATCGGCGGGGACTGAAGCTTTCTTT

V: TRBV4-1
length: 16
size: -
J: TRBJ2-1
D: -
CDR3: CASSQDAGVSYNEQFF
DNA: TGCGCCAGCAGCCAAGACGCCGGGGTCTCCTACAATGAGCAGTTCTTC

V: TRBV29-1
length: 14
size: -
J: TRBJ2-1
D: -
CDR3: CSVELQSSYNEQFF
DNA: TGCAGCGTTGAATTGCAGAGCTCCTACAATGAGCAGTTCTTC

V: TRBV12-3/TRBV12-4
length: 15
size: -
J: TRBJ1-2
D: TRBD1
CDR3: CASSLVGQGAYGYTF
DNA: TGTGCCAGCAGTTTAGTGGGACAGGGGGCCTATGGCTACACCTTC

V: TRBV5-5
length: 15
size: -
J: TRBJ1-1
D: -
CDR3: CASSQHGGMNTEAFF
DNA: TGTGCCAGCAGTCAACACGGGGGCATGAACACTGAAGCTTTCTTT

V: TRBV5-1
length: 14
size: few
J: TRBJ2-3
D: TRBD1
CDR3: CASRPGQSTDTQYF
DNA: TGCGCCAGCAGGCCGGGACAGAGCACAGATACGCAGTATTTT

V: TRBV7-2
length: 14
size: -
J: TRBJ2-2
D: -
CDR3: CASSLDQGTGELFF
DNA: TGTGCCAGCAGCTTAGACCAGGGCACCGGGGAGCTGTTTTTT

V: TRBV20-1
length: 14
size: -
J: TRBJ2-1
D: TRBD2
CDR3: CSAREASGGIEQFF
DNA: TGCAGTGCTAGAGAGGCTAGCGGGGGGATTGAGCAGTTCTTC

V: TRBV5-1
length: 14
size: -
J: TRBJ1-2
D: TRBD1
CDR3: CASSPWTGNYGYTF
DNA: TGCGCCAGCAGCCCCTGGACAGGAAACTATGGCTACACCTTC

V: TRBV11-2
length: 17
size: few
J: TRBJ2-1
D: -
CDR3: CASSSIKDELSYNEQFF
DNA: TGTGCCAGCAGCTCGATAAAAGACGAATTATCCTACAATGAGCAGTTCTTC

V: TRBV12-3/TRBV12-4
length: 14
size: -
J: TRBJ1-4
D: -
CDR3: CASSQGWTDEKLFF
DNA: TGTGCCAGCAGTCAGGGTTGGACTGATGAAAAACTGTTTTTT

V: TRBV7-2
length: 15
size: -
J: TRBJ2-5
D: TRBD1
CDR3: CASSLGRGLAETQYF
DNA: TGTGCCAGCAGCTTAGGAAGGGGGCTGGCAGAGACCCAGTACTTC

V: TRBV20-1
length: 14
size: few
J: TRBJ2-3
D: TRBD2
CDR3: CSADYSGGLDTQYF
DNA: TGCAGTGCTGACTATAGCGGGGGTCTGGATACGCAGTATTTT

V: TRBV7-3
length: 16
size: few
J: TRBJ2-3
D: TRBD2
CDR3: CASSVTSGGPTDTQYF
DNA: TGTGCCAGCAGCGTAACTAGCGGGGGCCCCACAGATACGCAGTATTTT

V: TRBV5-1
length: 16
size: -
J: TRBJ2-2
D: -
CDR3: CASSSTDRSGPGELFF
DNA: TGCGCCAGCAGCTCGACCGACAGGTCGGGGCCCGGGGAGCTGTTTTTT

V: TRBV27
length: 13
size: -
J: TRBJ2-1
D: TRBD2
CDR3: CPPSGGSYNEQFF
DNA: TGTCCACCTAGCGGGGGGTCCTACAATGAGCAGTTCTTC

V: TRBV29-1
length: 16
size: -
J: TRBJ2-7
D: TRBD2
CDR3: CSVEDQGLAGHYEQYF
DNA: TGCAGCGTTGAAGATCAAGGGCTAGCGGGACACTACGAGCAGTACTTC

V: TRBV11-1
length: 19
size: few
J: TRBJ2-2
D: TRBD2
CDR3: CASSPPPASGRSFTGELFF
DNA: TGTGCCAGCAGCCCGCCCCCCGCTAGCGGGAGATCTTTCACCGGGGAGCTGTTTTTT

V: TRBV24-1
length: 12
size: few
J: TRBJ2-7
D: -
CDR3: CATSDRGNEQYF
DNA: TGTGCCACCAGTGATCGGGGTAACGAGCAGTACTTC

V: TRBV2
length: 12
size: few
J: TRBJ2-5
D: -
CDR3: CASRPGGETQYF
DNA: TGTGCCAGCAGACCAGGGGGGGAGACCCAGTACTTC

V: TRBV12-3/TRBV12-4
length: 15
size: many
J: TRBJ1-5
D: TRBD1
CDR3: CASSYGQGGNQPQHF
DNA: TGTGCCAGCAGTTACGGACAGGGAGGCAATCAGCCCCAGCATTTT

V: TRBV7-3
length: 16
size: -
J: TRBJ2-1
D: TRBD2
CDR3: CASSTRLAGGRNEQFF
DNA: TGTGCCAGCAGCACCCGACTAGCGGGAGGTAGGAATGAGCAGTTCTTC

V: TRBV12-3/TRBV12-4
length: 15
size: few
J: TRBJ2-7
D: -
CDR3: CASSFGLAPTYEQYF
DNA: TGTGCCAGCAGTTTTGGGCTAGCCCCAACCTACGAGCAGTACTTC

V: TRBV28
length: 15
size: few
J: TRBJ2-5
D: TRBD2
CDR3: CASSWGGSQLETQYF
DNA: TGTGCCAGCAGTTGGGGGGGATCCCAGTTGGAGACCCAGTACTTC

V: TRBV9
length: 14
size: few
J: TRBJ2-7
D: -
CDR3: CASTPGLATYEQYF
DNA: TGTGCCAGCACCCCGGGACTTGCAACCTACGAGCAGTACTTC

V: TRBV7-3
length: 13
size: -
J: TRBJ1-2
D: -
CDR3: CASSLNVGDGYTF
DNA: TGTGCCAGCAGCTTAAATGTAGGGGATGGCTACACCTTC

V: TRBV6-1
length: 15
size: few
J: TRBJ1-2
D: -
CDR3: CASSPRTATPYGYTF
DNA: TGTGCCAGCAGTCCCCGGACAGCTACCCCATATGGCTACACCTTC

V: TRBV20-1
length: 14
size: -
J: TRBJ2-1
D: -
CDR3: CSARFQGSYNEQFF
DNA: TGCAGTGCTAGATTTCAGGGATCCTACAATGAGCAGTTCTTC

V: TRBV20-1
length: 15
size: -
J: TRBJ1-1
D: TRBD1
CDR3: CSATPGTGVRAEAFF
DNA: TGCAGTGCTACCCCTGGGACAGGGGTTAGGGCTGAAGCTTTCTTT

V: TRBV11-2
length: 16
size: -
J: TRBJ1-2
D: -
CDR3: CASSLDRQGPSSGYTF
DNA: TGTGCCAGCAGCTTAGATCGTCAGGGGCCCAGCTCTGGCTACACCTTC

V: TRBV3-1
length: 15
size: few
J: TRBJ1-2
D: TRBD1
CDR3: CASSLGTGGFRGYTF
DNA: TGTGCCAGCAGCCTCGGGACAGGGGGCTTTCGTGGCTACACCTTC